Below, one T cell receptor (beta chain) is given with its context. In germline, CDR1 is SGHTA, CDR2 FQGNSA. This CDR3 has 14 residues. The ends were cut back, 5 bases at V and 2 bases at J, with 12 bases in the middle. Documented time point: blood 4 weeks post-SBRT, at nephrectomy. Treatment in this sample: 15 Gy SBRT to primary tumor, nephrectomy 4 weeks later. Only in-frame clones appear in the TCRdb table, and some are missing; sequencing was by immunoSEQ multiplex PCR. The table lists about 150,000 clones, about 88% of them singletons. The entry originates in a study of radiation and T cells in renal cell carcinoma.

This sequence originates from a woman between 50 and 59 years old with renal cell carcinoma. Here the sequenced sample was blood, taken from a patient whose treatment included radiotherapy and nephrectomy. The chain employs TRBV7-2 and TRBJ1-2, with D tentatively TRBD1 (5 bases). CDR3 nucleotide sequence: TGTGCCAGCAGCCTCGACGACAGCAACTATGGCTACACCTTC. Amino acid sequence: CASSLDDSNYGYTF.